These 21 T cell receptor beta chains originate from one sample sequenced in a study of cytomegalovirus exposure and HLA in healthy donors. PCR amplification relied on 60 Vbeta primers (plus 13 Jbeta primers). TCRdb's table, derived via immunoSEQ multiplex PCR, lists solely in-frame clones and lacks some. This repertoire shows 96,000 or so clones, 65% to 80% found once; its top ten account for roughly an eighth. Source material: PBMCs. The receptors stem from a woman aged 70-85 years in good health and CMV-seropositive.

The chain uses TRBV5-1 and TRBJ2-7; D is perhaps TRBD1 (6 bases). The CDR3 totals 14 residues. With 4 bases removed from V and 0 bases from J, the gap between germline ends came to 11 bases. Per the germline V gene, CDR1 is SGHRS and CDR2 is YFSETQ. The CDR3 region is CASSPDSLSYEQYF. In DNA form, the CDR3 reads TGCGCCAGCAGCCCGGACAGCCTCTCCTACGAGCAGTACTTC.

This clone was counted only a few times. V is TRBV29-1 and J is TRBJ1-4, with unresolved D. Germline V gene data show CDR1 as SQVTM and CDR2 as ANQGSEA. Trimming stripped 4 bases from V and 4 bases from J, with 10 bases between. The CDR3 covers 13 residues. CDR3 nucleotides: TGCAGCGTTGGGGCCGATAGTAATGAAAAACTGTTTTTT. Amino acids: CSVGADSNEKLFF.

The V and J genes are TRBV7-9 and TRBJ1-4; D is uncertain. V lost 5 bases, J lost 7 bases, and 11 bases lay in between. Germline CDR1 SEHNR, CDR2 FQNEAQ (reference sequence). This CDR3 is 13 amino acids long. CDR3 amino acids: CASSGVSGEKLFF. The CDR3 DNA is TGTGCCAGCAGCGGCGTCTCGGGTGAAAAACTGTTTTTT.

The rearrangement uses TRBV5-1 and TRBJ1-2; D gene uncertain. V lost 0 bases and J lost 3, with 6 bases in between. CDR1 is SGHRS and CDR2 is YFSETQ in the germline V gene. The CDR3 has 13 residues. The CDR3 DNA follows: TGCGCCAGCAGCTTGGACGGTGACTATGGCTACACCTTC. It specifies CASSLDGDYGYTF.

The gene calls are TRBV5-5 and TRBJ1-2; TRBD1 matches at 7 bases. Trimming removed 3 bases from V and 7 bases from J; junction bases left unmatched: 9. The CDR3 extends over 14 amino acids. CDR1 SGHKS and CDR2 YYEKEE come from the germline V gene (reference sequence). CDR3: CASSWTRTGSGYTF. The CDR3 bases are TGTGCCAGCAGCTGGACGAGGACAGGCTCTGGCTACACCTTC.

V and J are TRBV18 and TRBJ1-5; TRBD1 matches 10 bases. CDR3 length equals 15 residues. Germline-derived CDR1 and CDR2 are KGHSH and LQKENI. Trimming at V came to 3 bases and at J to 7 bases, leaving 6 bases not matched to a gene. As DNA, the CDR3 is TGTGCCAGCTCACCGGGACAGGGGCCAGGGCAGCCCCAGCATTTT. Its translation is CASSPGQGPGQPQHF.

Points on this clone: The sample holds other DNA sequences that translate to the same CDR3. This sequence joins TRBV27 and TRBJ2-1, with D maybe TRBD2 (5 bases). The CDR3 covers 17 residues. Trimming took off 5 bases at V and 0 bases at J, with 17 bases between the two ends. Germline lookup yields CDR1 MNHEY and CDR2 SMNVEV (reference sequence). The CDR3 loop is CASSLRGPGNSYNEQFF. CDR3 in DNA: TGTGCCAGCAGTCTCCGGGGTCCAGGTAACTCCTACAATGAGCAGTTCTTC.

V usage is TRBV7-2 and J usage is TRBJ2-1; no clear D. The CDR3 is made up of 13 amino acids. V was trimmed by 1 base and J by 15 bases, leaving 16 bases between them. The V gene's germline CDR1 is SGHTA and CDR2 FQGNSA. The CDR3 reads CASSLVSPSSLFF. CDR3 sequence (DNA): TGTGCCAGCAGCTTAGTTTCACCTAGTTCGTTGTTCTTC.

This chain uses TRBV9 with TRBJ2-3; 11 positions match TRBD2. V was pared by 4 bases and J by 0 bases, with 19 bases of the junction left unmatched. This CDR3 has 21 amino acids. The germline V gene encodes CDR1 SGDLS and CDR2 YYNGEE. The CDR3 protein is CASSHLSGGEKSSTSTDTQYF. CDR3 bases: TGTGCCAGCAGCCATCTTAGCGGGGGGGAAAAAAGTTCTACTAGCACAGATACGCAGTATTTT.

Here the CDR3 DNA reads TGTGCCAGCAGCAGTCCACAGGGGGCGTACGAGCAGTACTTC. Amino acid sequence: CASSSPQGAYEQYF. J is TRBJ2-7 and V is TRBV5-4, with 9 bases matching TRBD1. J gave up 4 bases and V 4 bases, and 6 bases lay outside the gene matches. The CDR3 sequence is 14 residues long. Germline loops: CDR1 SGHNT, CDR2 YYREEE (reference sequence).

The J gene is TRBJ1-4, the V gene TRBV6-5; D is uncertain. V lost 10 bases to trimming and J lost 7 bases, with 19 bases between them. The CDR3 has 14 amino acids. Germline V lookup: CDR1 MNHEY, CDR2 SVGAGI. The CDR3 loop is CATQTRDAGEKLFF. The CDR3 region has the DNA TGTGCCACTCAAACTCGCGATGCTGGTGAAAAACTGTTTTTT.

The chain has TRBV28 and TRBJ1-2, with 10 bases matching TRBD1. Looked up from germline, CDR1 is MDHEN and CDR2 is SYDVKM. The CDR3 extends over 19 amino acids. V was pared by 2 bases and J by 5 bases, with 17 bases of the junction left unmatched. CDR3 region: CASSLAGIRWDRGRYGYTF. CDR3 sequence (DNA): TGTGCCAGCAGTTTAGCAGGAATAAGGTGGGACAGGGGAAGATATGGCTACACCTTC.

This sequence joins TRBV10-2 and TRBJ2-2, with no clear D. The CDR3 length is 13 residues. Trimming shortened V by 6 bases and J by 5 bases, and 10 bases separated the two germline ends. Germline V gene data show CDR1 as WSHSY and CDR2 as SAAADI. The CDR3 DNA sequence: TGCGCCAGCAGCCTGACTGGGACCGGGGAGCTGTTTTTT. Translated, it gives CASSLTGTGELFF.

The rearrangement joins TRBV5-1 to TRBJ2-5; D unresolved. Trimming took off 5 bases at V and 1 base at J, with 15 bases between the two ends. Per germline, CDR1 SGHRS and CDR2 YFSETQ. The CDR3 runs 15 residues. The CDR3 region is CASRSGGASQETQYF. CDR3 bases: TGCGCCAGCAGGTCCGGCGGAGCGAGCCAAGAGACCCAGTACTTC.

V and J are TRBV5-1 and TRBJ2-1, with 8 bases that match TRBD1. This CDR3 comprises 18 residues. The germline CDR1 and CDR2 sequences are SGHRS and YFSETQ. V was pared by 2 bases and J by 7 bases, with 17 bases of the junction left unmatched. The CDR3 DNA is TGCGCCAGCAGCTTATTGGGAGACACCCGAACAGGGGGGAATGAGCAGTTCTTC. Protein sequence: CASSLLGDTRTGGNEQFF.

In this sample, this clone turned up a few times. CDR3 in amino acids: CASSYSTGHGNTIYF. The CDR3 DNA sequence: TGTGCCAGCAGTTACTCAACGGGACACGGAAACACCATATATTTT. The V call is TRBV6-6, the J call TRBJ1-3, with D possibly matching TRBD1 (6 bases). V was cut by 0 bases and J by 4 bases, with 10 bases left in between. CDR3 length: 15 amino acids. Germline V lookup: CDR1 MNHNY, CDR2 SVGAGI (reference sequence).

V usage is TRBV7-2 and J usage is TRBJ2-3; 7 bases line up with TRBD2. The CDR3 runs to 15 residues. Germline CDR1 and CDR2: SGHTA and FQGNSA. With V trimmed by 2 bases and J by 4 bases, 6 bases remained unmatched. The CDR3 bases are TGTGCCAGCAGCTTAAATCCAGGGAGGGCAGATACGCAGTATTTT. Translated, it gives CASSLNPGRADTQYF.

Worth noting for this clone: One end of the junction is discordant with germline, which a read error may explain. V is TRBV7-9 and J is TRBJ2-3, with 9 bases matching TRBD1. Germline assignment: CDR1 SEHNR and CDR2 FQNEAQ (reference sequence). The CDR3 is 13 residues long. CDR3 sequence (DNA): TGCTCTGGGGGGACAGGGTCGACAGATACGCAGTATTTT. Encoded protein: CSGGTGSTDTQYF. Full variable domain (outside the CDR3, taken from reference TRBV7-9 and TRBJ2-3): DTGVSQNPRHKITKRGQNVTFRCDPISEHNRLYWYRQTLGQGPEFLTYFQNEAQLEKSRLLSDRFSAERPKGSFSTLEIQRTEQGDSAMYLCSGGTGSTDTQYFGPGTRLTVL.

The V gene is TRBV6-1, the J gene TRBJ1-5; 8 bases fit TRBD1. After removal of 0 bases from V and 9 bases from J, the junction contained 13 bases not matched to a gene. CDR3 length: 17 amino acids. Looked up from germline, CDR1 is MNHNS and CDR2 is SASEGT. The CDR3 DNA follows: TGTGCCAGCAGTGAAGCACCAGGACAGGGACCGTTCCGGCCCCAGCATTTT. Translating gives CASSEAPGQGPFRPQHF.

The CDR3 nucleotides are TGTGCCAGCAGCCCGGACTTCGCAGATACGCAGTATTTT. The encoded protein is CASSPDFADTQYF. The chain couples TRBV7-6 to TRBJ2-3; D might be TRBD2 (5 bases). The CDR3 loop spans 13 amino acids. Germline assignment: CDR1 SGHVS and CDR2 FNYEAQ. Trimming removed 5 bases at V and 4 bases at J, with 10 bases between.

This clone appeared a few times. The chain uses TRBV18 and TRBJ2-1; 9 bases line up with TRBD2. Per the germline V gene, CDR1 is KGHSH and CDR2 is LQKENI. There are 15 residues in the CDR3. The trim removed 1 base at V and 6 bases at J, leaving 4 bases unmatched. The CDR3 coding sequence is TGTGCCAGCTCACCACAGGTAGCGGGGGTCAATGAGCAGTTCTTC. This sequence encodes CASSPQVAGVNEQFF.